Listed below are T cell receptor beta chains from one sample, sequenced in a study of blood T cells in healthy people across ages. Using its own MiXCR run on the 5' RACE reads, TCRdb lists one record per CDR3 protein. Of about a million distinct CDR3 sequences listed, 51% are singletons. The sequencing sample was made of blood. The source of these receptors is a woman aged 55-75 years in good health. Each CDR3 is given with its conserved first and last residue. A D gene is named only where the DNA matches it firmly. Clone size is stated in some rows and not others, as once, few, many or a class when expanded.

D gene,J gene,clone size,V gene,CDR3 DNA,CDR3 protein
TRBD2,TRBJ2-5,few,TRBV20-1,TGCAGTGCTCGACTAGCGGGAATCGAGACCCAGTACTTC,CSARLAGIETQYF
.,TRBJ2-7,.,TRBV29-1,TGCAGCGTTGATTGGGTGGGGGGCGGAGAGTACTTC,CSVDWVGGGEYF
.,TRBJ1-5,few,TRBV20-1,TGCAGTGCTAGTCCCTTTGGAGGGGGTCAGCCCCAGCATTTT,CSASPFGGGQPQHF
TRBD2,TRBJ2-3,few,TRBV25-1,TGTGCCAGCAGTGAAGGACTAGCGGGAGCAGATACGCAGTATTTT,CASSEGLAGADTQYF
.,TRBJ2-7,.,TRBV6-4,TGTGCCAGCAGTGCTAGCGACCTCTCCTACAATGAGCAGTACTTC,CASSASDLSYNEQYF
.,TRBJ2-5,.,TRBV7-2,TGTGCCAGCAGCTCCAGAAAGCCGGGAAGACAAGAGACCCAGTACTTC,CASSSRKPGRQETQYF
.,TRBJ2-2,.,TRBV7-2,TGTGCCAGCAGTCCGGGACCGGGCACCGGGGAGCTGTTTTTT,CASSPGPGTGELFF
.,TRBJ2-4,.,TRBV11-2,TGTGCCAGCAGCCCCCTCGACCTCAAGGTCCTAGCCAAAAACATTCAGTACTTC,CASSPLDLKVLAKNIQYF
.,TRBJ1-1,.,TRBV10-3,TGTGCCATCAGTGGGGCCCTTGGACGGTTGAACACTGAAGCTTTCTTT,CAISGALGRLNTEAFF
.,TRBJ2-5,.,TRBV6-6,TGTGCCAGCAGCCGCGCAGGGGGGATTCTACAAGAGACCCAGTACTTC,CASSRAGGILQETQYF
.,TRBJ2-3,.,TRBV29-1,TGCAGCGCTAAGGGGGGACTCACAGATACGCAGTATTTT,CSAKGGLTDTQYF
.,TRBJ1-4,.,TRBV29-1,TGCAGCGTTGCAGAGGGTGAAGCAAAACTGTTTTTT,CSVAEGEAKLFF
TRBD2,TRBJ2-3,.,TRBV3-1,TGTGCCAGCAGCCCCCCCGGGAGGGAGGATACGCAGTATTTT,CASSPPGREDTQYF
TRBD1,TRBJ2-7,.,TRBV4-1,TGCGTCAGCAGCCAAGTTTTAATTCTAGGACAGGGGGTATACGAGCAGTACTTC,CVSSQVLILGQGVYEQYF
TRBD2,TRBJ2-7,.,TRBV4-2,TGTGCCAGCAGCCCGCGACTAGCGAGCACCTACGAGCAGTACTTC,CASSPRLASTYEQYF
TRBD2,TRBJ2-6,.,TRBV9,TGTGCCAGCAGCGTAGCAGACGGCGGGACTAGCGGATTAATCTCTGGGGCCAACGTCCTGACTTTC,CASSVADGGTSGLISGANVLTF
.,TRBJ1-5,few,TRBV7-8,TGTGCCAGCAGCTTACCCCCCCTGGGGCCCCAGCATTTT,CASSLPPLGPQHF
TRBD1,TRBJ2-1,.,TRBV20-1,TGCAGTGCTAGTCAGCAGACAGGGTTCGATGAGCAGTTCTTC,CSASQQTGFDEQFF
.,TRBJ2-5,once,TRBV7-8,TGTGCCAGCAGCTCCGGGTACCACGATTCCACCCAGTACTTC,CASSSGYHDSTQYF
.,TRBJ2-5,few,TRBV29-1,TGCAGCCTTCGGGGGGCAAAGGAGACCCAGTACTTC,CSLRGAKETQYF
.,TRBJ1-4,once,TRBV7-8,TGTGCCAGCAGCCGATTTGACAGACCAACTAATGAAAAACTGTTTTTT,CASSRFDRPTNEKLFF
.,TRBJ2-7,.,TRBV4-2,TGTGCCAGCAGCCAAGATGGGGGACTGCTGACCGAGCAGTACTTC,CASSQDGGLLTEQYF
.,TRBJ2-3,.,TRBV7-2,TGTGCCAGCAGCTTGGGCCCCGCGGGGGCAATAGGGACAGATACGCAGTATTTT,CASSLGPAGAIGTDTQYF
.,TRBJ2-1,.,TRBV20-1,TGCAGTGCTAGAGACCTAGCAGGGAGTGAGCAGTTCTTC,CSARDLAGSEQFF
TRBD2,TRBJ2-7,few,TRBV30,TGTGCCTGGAGTGTACCGGGACTAGCGGGAGGAGAAGGGCAGTACTTC,CAWSVPGLAGGEGQYF
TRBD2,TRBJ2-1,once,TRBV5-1,TGCGCCAGCAGCTTGGCCCGCGGACTAGCCAACCAAGGCCATGAGCAGTTCTTC,CASSLARGLANQGHEQFF
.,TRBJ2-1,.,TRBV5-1,TGCGCCAGCAAGGGTCAGGGGATCAGTTCCCACAATGAGCAGTTCTTC,CASKGQGISSHNEQFF
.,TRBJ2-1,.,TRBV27,TGTGCCAGCAGTTCATCGGGGTGGTACAAGTCTGATGAGCAGTTCTTC,CASSSSGWYKSDEQFF
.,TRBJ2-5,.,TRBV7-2,TGTGCCAGTAGCTCGCCGGGACCCTGGGAGACCCAGTACTTC,CASSSPGPWETQYF
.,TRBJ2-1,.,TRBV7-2,TGTGCCAGCAGCTTAGGACTCCAGAGTTACAATGAGCAGTTCTTC,CASSLGLQSYNEQFF
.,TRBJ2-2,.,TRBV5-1,TGCGCCAGCAGCTTCAGCCAGGGAGGGGGTACCGGGGAGCTGTTTTTT,CASSFSQGGGTGELFF
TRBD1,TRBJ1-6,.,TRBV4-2,TGTGCCAGCAGCCAAGATCTGGACAGGGGGCTCCGTGAATCTTCACCCCTCCACTTT,CASSQDLDRGLRESSPLHF
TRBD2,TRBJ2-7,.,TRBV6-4,TGTGCCAGCAACTATAGGACTAGCGGGGGTAGCTCCTACGAGCAGTACTTC,CASNYRTSGGSSYEQYF
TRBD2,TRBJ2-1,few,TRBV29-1,TGCAGCGTTGAAGATACTAGCGGGGATGACAATGAGCAGTTCTTC,CSVEDTSGDDNEQFF
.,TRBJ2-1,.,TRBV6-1,TGTGCCAGCAGTGAACGCCTTAGCTCCTACAATGAGCAGTTCTTC,CASSERLSSYNEQFF
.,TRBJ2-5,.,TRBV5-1,TGCGCCAGCAGCTTGGTTGGGGGCGATGAGACCCAGTACTTC,CASSLVGGDETQYF
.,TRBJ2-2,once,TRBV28,TGTGCCAGCAGTTTACTCTCAAACCAGAACACCGGGGAGCTGTTTTTT,CASSLLSNQNTGELFF